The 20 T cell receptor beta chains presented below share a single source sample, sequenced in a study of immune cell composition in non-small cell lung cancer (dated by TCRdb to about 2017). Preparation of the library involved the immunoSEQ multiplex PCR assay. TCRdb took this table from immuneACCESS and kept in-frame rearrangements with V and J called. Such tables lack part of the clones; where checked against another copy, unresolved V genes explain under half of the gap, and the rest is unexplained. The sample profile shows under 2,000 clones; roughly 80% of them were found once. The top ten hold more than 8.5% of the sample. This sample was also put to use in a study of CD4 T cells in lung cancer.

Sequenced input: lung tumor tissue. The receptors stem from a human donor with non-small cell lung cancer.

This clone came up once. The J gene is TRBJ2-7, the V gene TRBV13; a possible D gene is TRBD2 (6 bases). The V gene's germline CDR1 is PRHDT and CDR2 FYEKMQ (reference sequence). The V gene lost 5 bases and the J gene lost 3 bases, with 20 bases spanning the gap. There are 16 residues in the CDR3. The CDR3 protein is CASSLNLGGRNYEQYF. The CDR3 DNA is TGTGCCAGCAGCCTCAATCTCGGGGGACGGAACTACGAGCAGTACTTC.

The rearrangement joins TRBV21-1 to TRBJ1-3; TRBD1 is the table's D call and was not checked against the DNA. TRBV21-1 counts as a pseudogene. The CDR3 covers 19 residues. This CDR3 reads CASSSRVGQPYRTGNTIYF. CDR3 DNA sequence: TGTGCCAGCAGCAGCAGGGTCGGACAGCCCTACCGGACTGGAAACACCATATATTTT.

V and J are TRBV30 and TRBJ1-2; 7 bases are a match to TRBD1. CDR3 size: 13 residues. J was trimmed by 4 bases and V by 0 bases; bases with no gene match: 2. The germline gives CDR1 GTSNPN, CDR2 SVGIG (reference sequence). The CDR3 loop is CAWSVQGFYGYTF. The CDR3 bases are TGTGCCTGGAGTGTACAGGGGTTCTATGGCTACACCTTC. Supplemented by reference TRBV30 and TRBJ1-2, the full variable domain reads SQTIHQWPATLVQPVGSPLSLECTVEGTSNPNLYWYRQAAGRGLQLLFYSVGIGQISSEVPQNLSASRPQDRQFILSSKKLLLSDSGFYLCAWSVQGFYGYTFGSGTRLTVV.

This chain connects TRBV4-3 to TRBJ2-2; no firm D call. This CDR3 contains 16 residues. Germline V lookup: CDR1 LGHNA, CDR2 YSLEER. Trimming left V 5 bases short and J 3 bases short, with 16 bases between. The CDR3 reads CASSLSPFRDTGELFF. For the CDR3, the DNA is TGCGCCAGCAGCTTGTCCCCATTTCGGGACACCGGGGAGCTGTTTTTT.

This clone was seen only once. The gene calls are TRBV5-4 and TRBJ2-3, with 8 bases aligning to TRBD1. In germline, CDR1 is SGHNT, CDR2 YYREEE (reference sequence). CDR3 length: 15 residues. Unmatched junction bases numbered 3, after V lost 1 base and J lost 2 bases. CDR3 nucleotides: TGTGCCAGCAGCTTGTGGACAGGGTACACAGATACGCAGTATTTT. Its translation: CASSLWTGYTDTQYF.

This chain's CDR3 is CSASQGTAPTQQYF. CDR3 sequence (DNA): TGCAGCGCTTCACAGGGTACAGCTCCTACGCAGCAGTACTTC. V gene TRBV29-1 combines with J gene TRBJ2-7; a possible D gene is TRBD1 (6 bases). Looked up from germline, CDR1 is SQVTM and CDR2 is ANQGSEA. The CDR3 covers 14 residues. Trimming took off 7 bases at V and 8 bases at J, with 24 bases between the two ends.

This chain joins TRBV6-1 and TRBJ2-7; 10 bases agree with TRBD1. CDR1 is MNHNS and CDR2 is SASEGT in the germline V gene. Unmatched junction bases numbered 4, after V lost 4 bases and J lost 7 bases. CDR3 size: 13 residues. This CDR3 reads CASSGQGALEQYF. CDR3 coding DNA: TGTGCCAGCAGTGGACAGGGGGCGCTGGAGCAGTACTTC.

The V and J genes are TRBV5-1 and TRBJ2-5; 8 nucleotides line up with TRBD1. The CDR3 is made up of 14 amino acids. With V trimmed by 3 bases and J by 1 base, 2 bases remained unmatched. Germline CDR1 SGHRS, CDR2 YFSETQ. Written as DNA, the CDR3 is TGCGCCAGCAGCTCACAGGGGGTCCAAGAGACCCAGTACTTC. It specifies CASSSQGVQETQYF.

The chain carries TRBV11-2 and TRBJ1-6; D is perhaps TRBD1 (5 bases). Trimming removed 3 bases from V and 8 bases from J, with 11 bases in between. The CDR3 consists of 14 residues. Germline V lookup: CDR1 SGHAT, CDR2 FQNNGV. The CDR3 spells CASSLTVWDSPLHF. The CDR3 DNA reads TGTGCCAGCAGCTTGACAGTTTGGGATTCACCCCTCCACTTT.

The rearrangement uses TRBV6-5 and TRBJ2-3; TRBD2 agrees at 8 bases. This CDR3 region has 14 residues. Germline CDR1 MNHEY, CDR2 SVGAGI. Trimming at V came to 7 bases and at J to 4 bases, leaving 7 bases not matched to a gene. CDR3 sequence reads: CASTPGLEADTQYF. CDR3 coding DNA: TGTGCCAGCACCCCGGGACTAGAGGCAGATACGCAGTATTTT.

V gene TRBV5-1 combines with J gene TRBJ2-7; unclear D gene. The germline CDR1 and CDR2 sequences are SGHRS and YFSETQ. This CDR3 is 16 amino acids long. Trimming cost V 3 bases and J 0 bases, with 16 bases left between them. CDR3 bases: TGCGCCAGCAGCTCCTCACAGTTTTCGAGCTCCTACGAGCAGTACTTC. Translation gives CASSSSQFSSSYEQYF.

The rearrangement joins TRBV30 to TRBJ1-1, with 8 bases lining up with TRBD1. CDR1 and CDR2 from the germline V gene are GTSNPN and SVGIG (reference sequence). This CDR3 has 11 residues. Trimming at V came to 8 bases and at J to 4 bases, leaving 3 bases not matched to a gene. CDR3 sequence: CAGTGGTEAFF. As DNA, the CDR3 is TGTGCCGGTACAGGGGGCACTGAAGCTTTCTTT.

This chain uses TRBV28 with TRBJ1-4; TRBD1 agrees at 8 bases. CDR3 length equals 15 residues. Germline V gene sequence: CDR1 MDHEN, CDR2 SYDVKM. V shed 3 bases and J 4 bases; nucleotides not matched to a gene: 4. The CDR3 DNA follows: TGTGCCAGCAGTTTGACAGGGGAAAATAATGAAAAACTGTTTTTT. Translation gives CASSLTGENNEKLFF.

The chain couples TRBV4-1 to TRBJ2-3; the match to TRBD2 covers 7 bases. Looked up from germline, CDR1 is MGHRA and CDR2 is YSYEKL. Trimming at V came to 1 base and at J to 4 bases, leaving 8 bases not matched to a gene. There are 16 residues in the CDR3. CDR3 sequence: CASSQAGRGGPDTQYF. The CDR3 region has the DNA TGCGCCAGCAGCCAAGCGGGGAGGGGCGGGCCAGATACGCAGTATTTT.

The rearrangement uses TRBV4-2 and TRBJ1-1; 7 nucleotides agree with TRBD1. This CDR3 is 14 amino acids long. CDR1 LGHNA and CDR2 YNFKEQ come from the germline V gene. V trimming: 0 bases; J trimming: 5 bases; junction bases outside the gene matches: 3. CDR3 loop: CASSQDRGWTEAFF. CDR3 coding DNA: TGTGCCAGCAGCCAAGACAGGGGGTGGACTGAAGCTTTCTTT.

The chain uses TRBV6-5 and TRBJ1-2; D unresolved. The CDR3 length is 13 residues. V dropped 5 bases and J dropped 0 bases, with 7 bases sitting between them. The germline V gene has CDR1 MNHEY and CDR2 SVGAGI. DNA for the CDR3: TGTGCCAGCAGTCCCGGGACTAACTATGGCTACACCTTC. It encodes CASSPGTNYGYTF.

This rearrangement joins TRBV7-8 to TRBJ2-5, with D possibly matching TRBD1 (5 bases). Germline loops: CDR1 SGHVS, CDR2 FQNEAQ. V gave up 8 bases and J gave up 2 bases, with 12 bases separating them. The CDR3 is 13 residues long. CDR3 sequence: CASSAGLQETQYF. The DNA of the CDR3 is TGTGCCAGCTCCGCAGGGTTACAAGAGACCCAGTACTTC.

The CDR3 DNA sequence: TGTGCCAGGGGGGAGGGATCGGCTAATGAAAAACTGTTTTTT. Its translation is CARGEGSANEKLFF. The gene calls are TRBV6-1 and TRBJ1-4, with D possibly being TRBD1 (5 bases). This CDR3 spans 14 amino acids. V lost 9 bases, J lost 3 bases, and 14 bases lay in between. Germline CDR1 MNHNS, CDR2 SASEGT.

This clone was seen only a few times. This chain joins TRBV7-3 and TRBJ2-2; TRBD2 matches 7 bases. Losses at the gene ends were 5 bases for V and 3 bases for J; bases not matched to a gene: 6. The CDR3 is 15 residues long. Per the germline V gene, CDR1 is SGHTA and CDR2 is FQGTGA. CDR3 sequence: CASSQGLGDTGELFF. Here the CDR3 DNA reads TGTGCCAGCAGCCAAGGACTAGGCGACACCGGGGAGCTGTTTTTT.

This CDR3 is CASSPQVIGELFF. DNA of the CDR3: TGTGCCAGCAGCCCACAGGTGATCGGGGAGCTGTTTTTT. This chain connects TRBV7-2 to TRBJ2-2; possible D gene TRBD1, 5 bases. Deletions cut 5 bases from V and 7 bases from J, with 11 bases between. Germline V gene sequence: CDR1 SGHTA, CDR2 FQGNSA. This CDR3 has 13 amino acids.